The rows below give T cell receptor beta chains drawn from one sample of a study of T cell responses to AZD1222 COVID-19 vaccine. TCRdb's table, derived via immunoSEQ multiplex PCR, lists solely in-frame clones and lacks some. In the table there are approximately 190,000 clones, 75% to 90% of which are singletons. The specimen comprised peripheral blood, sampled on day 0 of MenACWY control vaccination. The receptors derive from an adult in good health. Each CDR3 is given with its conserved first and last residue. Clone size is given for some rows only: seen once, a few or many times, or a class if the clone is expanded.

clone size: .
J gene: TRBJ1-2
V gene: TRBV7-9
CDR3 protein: CASSLEGTGGSHYGYTF

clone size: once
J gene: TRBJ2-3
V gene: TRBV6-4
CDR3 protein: CASSDRGRVTDTQYF

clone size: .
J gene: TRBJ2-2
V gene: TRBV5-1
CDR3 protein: CASSLGQNTGELFF

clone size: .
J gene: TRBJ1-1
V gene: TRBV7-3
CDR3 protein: CASSTQTGMNTEAFF

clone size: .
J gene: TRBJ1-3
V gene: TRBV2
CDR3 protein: CASIGVQDSGNTIYF

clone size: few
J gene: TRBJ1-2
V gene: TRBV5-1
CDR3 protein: CASSLAVGDYGYTF

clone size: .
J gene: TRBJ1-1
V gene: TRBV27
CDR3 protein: CASPRDDTEAFF

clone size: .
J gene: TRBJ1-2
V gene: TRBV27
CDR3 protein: CASRPEDRVGYGYTF

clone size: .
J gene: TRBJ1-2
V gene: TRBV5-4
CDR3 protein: CASSLGVLGGYGYTF

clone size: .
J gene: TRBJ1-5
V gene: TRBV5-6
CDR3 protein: CASSLQGRQPQHF

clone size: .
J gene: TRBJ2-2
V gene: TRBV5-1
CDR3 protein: CASSLDRGAGELFF

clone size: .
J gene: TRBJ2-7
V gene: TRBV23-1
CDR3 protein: CASSPGGFGLAEMGSYEQYF

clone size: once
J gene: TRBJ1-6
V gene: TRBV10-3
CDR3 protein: CAISESSGGAGNSPLHF

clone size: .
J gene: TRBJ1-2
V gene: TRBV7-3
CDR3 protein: CASSRGQGAGGYTF

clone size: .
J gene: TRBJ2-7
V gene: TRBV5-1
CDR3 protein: CASSLGFFEQYF

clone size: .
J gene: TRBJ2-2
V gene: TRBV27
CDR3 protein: CASSLSGTGELFF

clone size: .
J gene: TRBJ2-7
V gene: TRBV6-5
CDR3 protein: CASSYFIRASTYEQYF

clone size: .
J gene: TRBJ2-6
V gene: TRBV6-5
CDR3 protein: CASRLGSSGANVLTF

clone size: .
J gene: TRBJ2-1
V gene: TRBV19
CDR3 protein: CASSLKRNEQFF

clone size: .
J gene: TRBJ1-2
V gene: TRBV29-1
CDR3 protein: CSVDTGGNYGYTF

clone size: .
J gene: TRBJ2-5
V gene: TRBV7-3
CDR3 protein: CASSSPGLRGSLQETQYF

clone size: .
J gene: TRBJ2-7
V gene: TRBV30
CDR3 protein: CAWELAGGYEQYF

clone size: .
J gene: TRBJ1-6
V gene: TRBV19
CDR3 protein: CASSSSFRTGEDSPLHF

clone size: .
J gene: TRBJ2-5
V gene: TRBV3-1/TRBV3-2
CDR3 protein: CASSQDLGGGGRETQYF

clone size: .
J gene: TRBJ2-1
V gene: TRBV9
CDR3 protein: CASSPPRDGRAFDGEQFF

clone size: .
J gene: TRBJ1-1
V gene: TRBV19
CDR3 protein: CASWGVDTEAFF

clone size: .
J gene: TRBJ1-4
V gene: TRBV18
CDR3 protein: CASSPDREKLFF

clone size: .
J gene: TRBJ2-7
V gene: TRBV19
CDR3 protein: CASSPAGQGADEQYF

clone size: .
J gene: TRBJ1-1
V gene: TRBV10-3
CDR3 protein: CAIRETVNTEAFF

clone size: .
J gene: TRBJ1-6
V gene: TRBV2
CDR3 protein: CASRKTRDRNSPLHF

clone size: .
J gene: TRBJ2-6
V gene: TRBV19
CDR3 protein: CASSMSSGANVLTF

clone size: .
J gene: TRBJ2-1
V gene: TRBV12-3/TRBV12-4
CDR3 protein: CASTGGAPEQFF

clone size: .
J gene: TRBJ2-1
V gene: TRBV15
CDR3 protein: CATSMGLFRVEQFF

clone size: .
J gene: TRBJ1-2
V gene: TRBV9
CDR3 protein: CASSDRTGEDYGYTF

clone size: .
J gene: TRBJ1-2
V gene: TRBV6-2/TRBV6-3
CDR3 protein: CASSLGGIVGYTF

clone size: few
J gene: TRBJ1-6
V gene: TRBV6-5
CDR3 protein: CASRSSSYNSPLHF

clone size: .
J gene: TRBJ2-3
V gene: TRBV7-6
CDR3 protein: CASSLAPLAGGTDTQYF

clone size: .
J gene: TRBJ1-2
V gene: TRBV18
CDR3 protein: CASSSSGTGGLSLYGYTF

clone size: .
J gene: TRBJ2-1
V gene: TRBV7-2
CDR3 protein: CASSLGFAYNEQFF

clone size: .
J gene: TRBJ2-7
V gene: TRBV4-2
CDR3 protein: CASSYQTSGAPYEQYF

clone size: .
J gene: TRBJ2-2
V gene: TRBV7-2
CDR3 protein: CASSLLGGSSTGELFF

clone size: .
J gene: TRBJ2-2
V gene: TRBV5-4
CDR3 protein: CASSFGGQNTGELFF

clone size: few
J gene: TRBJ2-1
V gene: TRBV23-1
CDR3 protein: CASSQSWDASSYNEQFF

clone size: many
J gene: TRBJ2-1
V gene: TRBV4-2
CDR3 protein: CASSQSLAGGTDEQFF

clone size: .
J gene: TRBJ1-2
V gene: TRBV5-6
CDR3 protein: CASWGGGVGYGYTF

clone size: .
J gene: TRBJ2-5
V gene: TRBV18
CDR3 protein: CASSPETYGETQYF

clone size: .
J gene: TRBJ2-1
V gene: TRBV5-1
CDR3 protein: CASSLELANEQFF

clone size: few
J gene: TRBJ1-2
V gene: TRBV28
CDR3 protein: CASSRGSAGGLGYTF

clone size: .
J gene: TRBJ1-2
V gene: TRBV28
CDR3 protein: CASSTGSGGYTF

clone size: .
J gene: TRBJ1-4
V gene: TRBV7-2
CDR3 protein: CASSSGINEKLFF

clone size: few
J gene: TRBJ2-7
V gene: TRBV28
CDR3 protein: CASSPGTSGYEQYF

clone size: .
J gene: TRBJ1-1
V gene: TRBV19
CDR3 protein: CASSITGVMYTEAFF

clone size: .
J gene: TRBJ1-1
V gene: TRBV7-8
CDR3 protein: CASSKITGENTEAFF